The 9 T cell receptor beta chains listed next were all sequenced from one sample in a study of regulatory T cells in long-lasting Graves disease. Time point specified: newly diagnosed GD, antithyroid drugs for less than 3 months. Construction of the TCR library relied on RNA isolated from PBMCs. Arm-PCR of CDR3 regions and iRepertoire HTBI primers were the basis on which TCR beta libraries were built. TCRdb re-analysed the multiplex PCR reads in MiXCR, keeping a single row per CDR3 protein. The table records around 230,000 distinct CDR3 sequences, around 19% of them present only once. Specimen: peripheral blood mononuclear cells (PBMCs), collected at new diagnosis, from a patient treated with antithyroid drugs. The receptors derive from a female donor with Graves disease.

This clonotype was detected ten times or more. The chain uses TRBV29-1 and TRBJ1-4, with 9 bases matching TRBD1. After removal of 7 bases from V and 13 bases from J, the junction contained 10 bases not matched to a gene. The CDR3 loop spans 12 amino acids. Germline V lookup: CDR1 SQVTM, CDR2 ANQGSEA. The CDR3 bases are TGCAGCGCGACCTTACGGGGACAGGGACTGTTTTTT. This translates into CSATLRGQGLFF.

This clonotype showed up many times. CDR3 residues: CAISESTAGATYNEQFF. The CDR3 DNA follows: TGTGCCATCAGTGAGTCGACCGCGGGAGCAACCTACAATGAGCAGTTCTTC. The chain carries TRBV10-3 and TRBJ2-1; 7 nucleotides match TRBD2. Germline V lookup: CDR1 ENHRY, CDR2 SYGVKD. The V gene end was trimmed by 0 bases and the J gene end by 2 bases; junction bases not matched to a gene: 7. The CDR3 has 17 amino acids.

The table lists this clonotype with many counts. The chain is built from TRBV18 and TRBJ1-2, with D unclear. CDR3 length equals 15 residues. CDR1 KGHSH and CDR2 LQKENI come from the germline V gene. Between the trimmed V and J ends, which lost 0 bases and 4 bases, there was a span of 12 bases. DNA of the CDR3: TGTGCCAGCTCACCACCAGTCGGAGCAACCTATGGCTACACCTTC. This encodes CASSPPVGATYGYTF.

The chain links TRBV14 to TRBJ2-1; weak D call: TRBD2 (6 bases). The CDR3 is 18 amino acids. V lost 1 base and J 4 bases, leaving 20 bases between the germline ends. Germline CDR1 SGHDN, CDR2 FVKESK. CDR3 sequence (DNA): TGTGCCAGCAGCCAAGGGTCTGGGGGGTCGATGGGGTACAATGAGCAGTTCTTC. It codes for CASSQGSGGSMGYNEQFF.

This clonotype was recorded many times. The chain recombines TRBV2 with TRBJ1-4; D call uncertain. Trimming shortened V by 3 bases and J by 0 bases, and 8 bases separated the two germline ends. CDR1 and CDR2 from the germline V gene are SNHLY and FYNNEI. The CDR3 totals 15 residues. The CDR3 bases are TGTGCCAGCAGTGAGGGTGCAGCAACTAATGAAAAACTGTTTTTT. Translated: CASSEGAATNEKLFF.

This clonotype was picked up many times. The chain carries TRBV24-1 and TRBJ2-2; tentatively, D is TRBD2 (6 bases). Germline CDR1 KGHDR, CDR2 SFDVKD. This CDR3 has 16 residues. V was cut by 7 bases and J by 1 base, with 15 bases left in between. Written as DNA, the CDR3 is TGTGCCACCAGGGCAGGCGGGACCGGGAACACCGGGGAGCTGTTTTTT. It yields the protein CATRAGGTGNTGELFF.

In its sample, this clonotype was seen a few times. This rearrangement joins TRBV7-9 to TRBJ2-7; 11 nucleotides align to TRBD2. The germline V gene encodes CDR1 SEHNR and CDR2 FQNEAQ (reference sequence). There are 16 residues in the CDR3. V lost 5 bases to trimming and J lost 2 bases; unmatched junction nucleotides: 8. Here the CDR3 reads CASSPTSGSWTYEQYF. The CDR3 bases are TGTGCCAGCAGCCCTACTAGCGGGAGCTGGACCTACGAGCAGTACTTC.

This clonotype has more than one count but fewer than ten. The J gene is TRBJ1-1, the V gene TRBV18, with D possibly TRBD1 on 5 matching bases. Trimming pared 3 bases from V and 8 bases from J, leaving 13 bases between. The CDR3 totals 13 residues. Germline V lookup: CDR1 KGHSH, CDR2 LQKENI. For the CDR3, the DNA is TGTGCCAGCTCACCCCCTAGTGCAGGGGAAGCTTTCTTT. Translation: CASSPPSAGEAFF.

This clonotype was recorded at least ten times. The chain combines TRBV25-1 with TRBJ2-5, with TRBD2 matching over 15 bases. Per germline, CDR1 MGHDK and CDR2 SYGVNS. The CDR3 runs to 17 residues. V dropped 5 bases and J dropped 4; count of bases not matched to a gene: 8. CDR3 in amino acids: CASSPGLAGGPLETQYF. The CDR3 coding sequence is TGTGCCAGCAGTCCGGGACTAGCGGGAGGACCCCTAGAGACCCAGTACTTC.